The rows below give T cell receptor beta chains drawn from one sample of a study of shared clonotypes between healthy human individuals. Libraries were prepared by immunoSEQ multiplex PCR; TCRdb keeps only in-frame clonotypes and omits some of them. The sample holds hundreds of thousands of clones, 90% to 95% seen once. What was sequenced was naive CD8+ T cells sorted from blood. The receptors come from a man aged 25 to 40 in good health. Both conserved end residues are part of each CDR3. The D gene is left open where the match is weak.

V	J	D	CDR3	DNA
TRBV29-1	TRBJ2-3	TRBD2	CSVEDRGQYSGRDADTQYF	TGCAGCGTTGAAGATCGGGGACAGTATAGCGGGAGAGACGCAGATACGCAGTATTTT
TRBV2	TRBJ2-5	TRBD2	CASIQGTSGEKETQYF	TGTGCCAGCATCCAGGGGACTAGCGGGGAAAAAGAGACCCAGTACTTC
TRBV28	TRBJ2-3	-	CATRLTWGRSTDTQYF	TGTGCCACGAGACTAACCTGGGGGAGAAGCACAGATACGCAGTATTTT
TRBV4-1	TRBJ1-1	-	CASSQERGSEAFF	TGCGCCAGCAGCCAAGAAAGGGGCAGTGAAGCTTTCTTT
TRBV5-5	TRBJ2-3	-	CASSTGHWTDNTDTQYF	TGTGCCAGCAGCACCGGACACTGGACAGACAACACAGATACGCAGTATTTT
TRBV18	TRBJ1-1	-	CASSPPGTEAFF	TGTGCCAGCTCACCACCCGGCACTGAAGCTTTCTTT
TRBV7-8	TRBJ2-5	TRBD2	CASSFLLVAGQETQYF	TGTGCCAGCAGCTTTCTCCTAGTAGCGGGCCAAGAGACCCAGTACTTC
TRBV4-1	TRBJ1-5	-	CASSQDRTQMGPQHF	TGCGCCAGCAGCCAAGATAGAACTCAAATGGGGCCCCAGCATTTT
TRBV29-1	TRBJ1-2	TRBD1	CSVEDRKGQERWYGYTF	TGCAGCGTTGAAGATCGTAAAGGACAGGAGCGTTGGTATGGCTACACCTTC
TRBV29-1	TRBJ1-2	TRBD1	CSVEDRDGYTF	TGCAGCGTTGAGGACAGGGATGGCTACACCTTC